A single T cell receptor beta chain is shown here with its context. Its antigen is still unknown. The input lacks base qualities; no much larger clone sits a single base away. These data come from a study of blood T cell repertoires in COVID-19 (dated by TCRdb to 2020 to 2022). Turning to the overall study: Collaborator samples came from the United States, Italy and Spain and covered acute and convalescent phases of COVID-19. The samples were drawn from two sources: the first 160 participants of the ongoing ImmuneRACE study, and fewer than 1,500 subjects contributed by 6 global collaborators. The material from the prospective study consisted of cDNA or gDNA derived from T cells, B-cell-depleted T cells, or PBMCs. The repertoires were released in a freely available public database intended as a resource for research on the immune response to SARS-CoV-2. Where HLA class I and class II types were available, the types were taken from metadata supplied by the sample provider, not from assay-based typing. Deeply sampled blood TCRbeta repertoires from subjects exposed to, actively infected with, or recovered from COVID-19 were included in the dataset. A de-identified subject ID, COVID-19 status, age in years and sex were almost always included in the sample metadata.

What the study reported, not specific to this receptor: The amount of clinical and demographic metadata varied by source and participant and was provided uncurated.

TCRbeta CDR3 regions were amplified from genomic DNA using the immunoSEQ Assay, a bias-controlled multiplex PCR. Per the original workflow: Nucleated cell counts per sample were estimated from amplification of reference gene primers within the assay. Sequence reads were collapsed and filtered to measure the absolute abundance of every unique TCRbeta CDR3 rearrangement. Productive Simpson clonality was computed per sample as the square root of Simpson's diversity index over productive rearrangements. TCRdb obtained this table from immuneACCESS and retained in-frame rearrangements with V and J assigned. These tables miss some clones; where compared with another copy, unresolved V genes account for less than half of the shortfall, and the remainder is unexplained. Clonal size and the V and J genes are those of that table, whereas D and trimming came from the DNA. The sample has over 150,000 clones on record, approximately 86% of them singletons. The ten largest clones capture 0.55% to 0.6% of the sample.

In Seattle, one collaborating source enrolled patients while the infection was active and tracked those patients longitudinally over the course of disease. Whole blood was collected in K2EDTA tubes by collaborating institutions according to the institutions' own protocols. For TCRbeta analysis, collaborators shipped samples as frozen whole blood, isolated PBMCs, or DNA extracted from either of those sample types. The CDR3 measures 12 amino acids from cysteine to phenylalanine. CDR3 DNA only is kept here, 36 bases in frame from base 1. The germline V end is reduced by 6 bases and the J end by 7 bases; junction bases left unmatched: 4.

The sequence is built from TRBV12-3 or TRBV12-4 and TRBJ1-2; 8 central bases correspond to TRBD1. This receptor was identified in a man aged 55 to 69 with COVID-19, enrolled during active disease. Sequencing was done on a sample of peripheral blood. The CDR3 region has the sequence CASRDRVRGYTF. The DNA reads as follows: TGTGCCAGCAGGGACAGGGTCCGTGGCTACACCTTC.